Sequencing of this T cell receptor (beta chain) was carried out in a study of glioma-infiltrating T cells. The table lists this clonotype with many counts. Its specificity is not known. The iRepertoire nested amplicon-rescue multiplex PCR amplified TCR alpha and beta CDR3s from RNA. One-step reverse transcription and amplification started from approximately 100-400 ng of tissue mRNA or PBMC total RNA. TCRdb recomputed calls from the multiplex PCR reads with MiXCR, one row per CDR3 protein. In the table there are more than 85,000 distinct CDR3 sequences, less than 30% of which are singletons. Study results and limitations: Tissue and blood shared very few CDR3 sequences.

The material sequenced was glioma tissue, nonneoplastic brain tissue, or PBMCs (not recorded which). The TCR comes from a human donor with low-grade glioma or glioblastoma, undergoing nonglioma brain surgery, or in good health (not recorded which).

The CDR3 DNA sequence: TGTGCCAGCAGACTGATTGGGCCTAGATACGAGCAGTACTTC. Translating gives CASRLIGPRYEQYF. The chain carries TRBV28 and TRBJ2-7; D not certain. CDR1 and CDR2 (germline): MDHEN, SYDVKM. Trimming cost V 6 bases and J 4 bases, with 16 bases left between them. The CDR3 covers 14 residues.